The rows below give T cell receptor beta chains drawn from one sample of a study of T cells after yellow fever vaccination. TCRdb recomputed calls from the 5' RACE reads with MiXCR, one row per CDR3 protein. The sample gives over 250,000 distinct CDR3 sequences, 4.1% of which show up once; under 30% is in the top ten. The sequencing here drew on PBMCs, taken 5 days after the yellow fever booster vaccination. Source of these receptors: a man aged 18-30 years who received the YFV17D yellow fever vaccine. The CDR3 runs from the conserved cysteine through the conserved F or W. D genes are given only for firm matches. Size values are once, few and many counts, or a class for expanded clones, and some rows have none.

v_gene: TRBV15
d_gene: -
abundance: many
j_gene: TRBJ2-4
CDR3nt: TGTGCCACCAGCGGGGAGGGGGCAGGGGCAGAAAACATTCAGTACTTC
CDR3aa: CATSGEGAGAENIQYF

v_gene: TRBV4-1
d_gene: -
abundance: many
j_gene: TRBJ2-3
CDR3nt: TGCGCCAGCAGCCAAGGGCTTGGAAGGGATACGCAGTATTTT
CDR3aa: CASSQGLGRDTQYF

v_gene: TRBV6-5
d_gene: -
abundance: -
j_gene: TRBJ2-5
CDR3nt: TGTGCCAGCAGTTACGGGGGGGCCCAAGAGACCCAGTACTTC
CDR3aa: CASSYGGAQETQYF

v_gene: TRBV5-1
d_gene: -
abundance: -
j_gene: TRBJ2-5
CDR3nt: TGCGCCAGCAGCTTGGGCACTGGGGAGTACGAGACCCAGTACTTC
CDR3aa: CASSLGTGEYETQYF

v_gene: TRBV27
d_gene: -
abundance: few
j_gene: TRBJ1-1
CDR3nt: TGTGCCAGCAGTTCTCGGGGAGTCAGGCCAGAAGCTTTCTTT
CDR3aa: CASSSRGVRPEAFF

v_gene: TRBV7-2
d_gene: -
abundance: few
j_gene: TRBJ2-7
CDR3nt: TGTGCCAGCAGCCCGGGGGCCACGTCCTACGAGCAGTACTTC
CDR3aa: CASSPGATSYEQYF

v_gene: TRBV19
d_gene: TRBD2
abundance: many
j_gene: TRBJ2-5
CDR3nt: TGTGCCAGTAGTTTATCCCTAGCGGTACAAGAGACCCAGTACTTC
CDR3aa: CASSLSLAVQETQYF

v_gene: TRBV19
d_gene: -
abundance: -
j_gene: TRBJ2-4
CDR3nt: TGTGCCAGTAGTATTCCCGCGTCGGTTCAGTACTTC
CDR3aa: CASSIPASVQYF

v_gene: TRBV4-1
d_gene: -
abundance: -
j_gene: TRBJ1-2
CDR3nt: TGCGCCAGCAGCCAGGCTCGGGACGGAGACTATGGCTACACCTTC
CDR3aa: CASSQARDGDYGYTF

v_gene: TRBV29-1
d_gene: TRBD2
abundance: few
j_gene: TRBJ2-1
CDR3nt: TGCAGCGTTGGACGGGGGGATTCCTACAATGAGCAGTTCTTC
CDR3aa: CSVGRGDSYNEQFF

v_gene: TRBV3-1
d_gene: -
abundance: few
j_gene: TRBJ1-1
CDR3nt: TGTGCCAGCAGCCAAGAAGGGCGTCGGGCTTTCTTT
CDR3aa: CASSQEGRRAFF

v_gene: TRBV20-1
d_gene: -
abundance: few
j_gene: TRBJ1-4
CDR3nt: TGCAGTGCTAGAGATCTTAACGAAAAACTGTTTTTT
CDR3aa: CSARDLNEKLFF

v_gene: TRBV9
d_gene: TRBD2
abundance: few
j_gene: TRBJ2-5
CDR3nt: TGTGCCAGTGGGACTAGCGGGGGCCCGGAGACCCAGTACTTC
CDR3aa: CASGTSGGPETQYF

v_gene: TRBV6-2/TRBV6-3
d_gene: -
abundance: -
j_gene: TRBJ1-5
CDR3nt: TGTGCCAGCAGAACTTGGACACTCACTCAGCCCCAGCATTTT
CDR3aa: CASRTWTLTQPQHF

v_gene: TRBV11-2
d_gene: TRBD2
abundance: few
j_gene: TRBJ2-6
CDR3nt: TGTGCCAGCAGCTTACTAGCGGGGGGCCGGGGATTATCTGGGGCCAACGTCCTGACTTTC
CDR3aa: CASSLLAGGRGLSGANVLTF

v_gene: TRBV6-5
d_gene: -
abundance: many
j_gene: TRBJ1-2
CDR3nt: TGTGCCAGCAGTTACGGTCAGGTCTCCTATGGCTACACCTTC
CDR3aa: CASSYGQVSYGYTF

v_gene: TRBV4-1
d_gene: -
abundance: many
j_gene: TRBJ2-7
CDR3nt: TGCGCCAGCAGCCGAGATCCCGGGACGGGGTCCTACGAGCAGTACTTC
CDR3aa: CASSRDPGTGSYEQYF

v_gene: TRBV11-2
d_gene: -
abundance: -
j_gene: TRBJ1-1
CDR3nt: TGTGCCAGCAGCGCACAAGGGGGAGCCGGTCCTGAAGCTTTCTTT
CDR3aa: CASSAQGGAGPEAFF

v_gene: TRBV20-1
d_gene: TRBD1
abundance: -
j_gene: TRBJ1-5
CDR3nt: TGCAGTGCGAGACAGGGGGCCGGCAATCAGCCCCAGCATTTT
CDR3aa: CSARQGAGNQPQHF

v_gene: TRBV5-1
d_gene: TRBD2
abundance: many
j_gene: TRBJ2-1
CDR3nt: TGCGCCAGCAGCTTGGTTGCGGGGGGGCCCAATGAGCAGTTCTTC
CDR3aa: CASSLVAGGPNEQFF

v_gene: TRBV2
d_gene: TRBD2
abundance: -
j_gene: TRBJ2-7
CDR3nt: TGTGCCAGCAGGGCGGGGGGACCCTACGAGCAGTACTTC
CDR3aa: CASRAGGPYEQYF

v_gene: TRBV9
d_gene: -
abundance: few
j_gene: TRBJ1-4
CDR3nt: TGTGCCAGCAGCAGGTTAGGGGCGAGTAATGAAAAACTGTTTTTT
CDR3aa: CASSRLGASNEKLFF

v_gene: TRBV6-2/TRBV6-3
d_gene: TRBD1
abundance: -
j_gene: TRBJ2-7
CDR3nt: TGTGCCAGCAGTCCCTTAAACAGGGGCCTGTCCTACGAGCAGTACTTC
CDR3aa: CASSPLNRGLSYEQYF

v_gene: TRBV29-1
d_gene: TRBD2
abundance: many
j_gene: TRBJ2-1
CDR3nt: TGCAGCGCACCACTAGCGGGGGGGAACAATGAGCAGTTCTTC
CDR3aa: CSAPLAGGNNEQFF

v_gene: TRBV30
d_gene: -
abundance: few
j_gene: TRBJ1-1
CDR3nt: TGTGCCTGGACCCGGGCCCTGGGGTCAGCTTTCTTT
CDR3aa: CAWTRALGSAFF

v_gene: TRBV21-1
d_gene: -
abundance: many
j_gene: TRBJ1-1
CDR3nt: TGTGCCAGCAGGTCTCACCCCATGAACACTGAAGCTTTCTTT
CDR3aa: CASRSHPMNTEAFF

v_gene: TRBV3-1
d_gene: TRBD2
abundance: few
j_gene: TRBJ2-1
CDR3nt: TGTGCCAGCAGCTCCGGACTAGCGGGGGGGCCGGCCCTCCTGTCCTACAATGAGCAGTTCTTC
CDR3aa: CASSSGLAGGPALLSYNEQFF

v_gene: TRBV7-2
d_gene: -
abundance: few
j_gene: TRBJ2-3
CDR3nt: TGTGCCAGCAGCTTAGGAGGGGTAGGGTGGGGAGATACGCAGTATTTT
CDR3aa: CASSLGGVGWGDTQYF

v_gene: TRBV4-1
d_gene: TRBD2
abundance: few
j_gene: TRBJ2-5
CDR3nt: TGCGCCAGCAGCCAAGATCAGCGGGGGGGCCGGGAGACCCAGTACTTC
CDR3aa: CASSQDQRGGRETQYF

v_gene: TRBV6-4
d_gene: -
abundance: -
j_gene: TRBJ2-1
CDR3nt: TGTGCCTCCAGCAGTGACGGCCATGAGCAGTTCTTC
CDR3aa: CASSSDGHEQFF

v_gene: TRBV7-9
d_gene: -
abundance: few
j_gene: TRBJ2-5
CDR3nt: TGTGCCAGCAGCTTAGAAGGCCAACAAGAGACCCAGTACTTC
CDR3aa: CASSLEGQQETQYF

v_gene: TRBV6-5
d_gene: TRBD1
abundance: few
j_gene: TRBJ1-2
CDR3nt: TGTGCCAGCAGTTACAGGGGACAGGGGACCTATGGCTACACCTTC
CDR3aa: CASSYRGQGTYGYTF

v_gene: TRBV6-5
d_gene: -
abundance: few
j_gene: TRBJ1-2
CDR3nt: TGTGCCAGCAGTTATAGGGGGGGTGGCTACACCTTC
CDR3aa: CASSYRGGGYTF

v_gene: TRBV11-2
d_gene: -
abundance: -
j_gene: TRBJ1-6
CDR3nt: TGTGCCAGCAGCTTACTCGGAGGCGGGTCACCCCTCCACTTT
CDR3aa: CASSLLGGGSPLHF